These T cell receptor beta chains were read from a single sample in a study of monozygotic twins with inflammatory bowel disease. TCRdb reanalyzed the 5' RACE reads and collapses them to one entry per CDR3 protein, without DNA. The sample's table shows some 330,000 distinct CDR3 sequences. Sample: blood. All receptors derive from a human donor with ulcerative colitis or Crohn's disease, or a healthy co-twin of an affected twin (not recorded which). CDR3s include the opening cysteine and the closing phenylalanine or tryptophan.

j_gene | v_gene | len | CDR3aa
TRBJ1-5 | TRBV5-4 | 13 | CASSHGPGQPQHF
TRBJ2-5 | TRBV5-6 | 14 | CASRRTGSGETQYF
TRBJ1-2 | TRBV7-2 | 12 | CASSVQGLGYTF
TRBJ1-4 | TRBV6-2/TRBV6-3 | 13 | CASMSGAFEKLFF
TRBJ2-1 | TRBV12-3/TRBV12-4 | 14 | CASSQSVSYNEQFF
TRBJ1-2 | TRBV29-1 | 13 | CSVEGYSVYGYTF
TRBJ1-5 | TRBV5-1 | 14 | CASSFEPSNQPQHF
TRBJ2-5 | TRBV4-3 | 17 | CASSQDLGAGIGETQYF
TRBJ1-3 | TRBV24-1 | 15 | CATSEGGSSGNTIYF
TRBJ2-2 | TRBV12-3/TRBV12-4 | 16 | CASSYLAGGPEGELFF
TRBJ2-7 | TRBV5-1 | 14 | CASSLGTASYEQYF
TRBJ2-5 | TRBV6-6 | 11 | CASEWQETQYF
TRBJ1-4 | TRBV5-1 | 16 | CASSRDPGGTNEKLFF
TRBJ1-6 | TRBV13 | 13 | CASSQTRDLILHF
TRBJ2-7 | TRBV7-2 | 15 | CASSLGGTLGGEQYF
TRBJ2-1 | TRBV20-1 | 17 | CSARIAGLVHRRNEQFF
TRBJ1-6 | TRBV13 | 19 | CASSAGPGVLGSMNSPLHF
TRBJ2-3 | TRBV6-4 | 13 | CASSDGSTDTQYF
TRBJ2-7 | TRBV7-2 | 13 | CASSPRVFYEQYF
TRBJ1-1 | TRBV5-5 | 14 | CASSLGGTNTEAFF
TRBJ2-2 | TRBV24-1 | 17 | CATSVPALAGVSGELFF
TRBJ2-7 | TRBV7-2 | 14 | CASSLGFERGEQYF
TRBJ2-7 | TRBV5-6 | 13 | CASSFGGYYEQYF
TRBJ1-1 | TRBV6-2/TRBV6-3 | 12 | CASSDDRAGAFF
TRBJ1-4 | TRBV29-1 | 13 | CSAPVGLNEKLFF
TRBJ1-5 | TRBV18 | 16 | CASSPRTGAINQPQHF
TRBJ1-2 | TRBV6-2/TRBV6-3 | 14 | CASSYGTGYAGYTF
TRBJ1-5 | TRBV20-1 | 14 | CSARSDRVNQPQHF
TRBJ2-5 | TRBV10-3 | 14 | CAISENRAQETQYF
TRBJ2-3 | TRBV7-3 | 16 | CASSLIGGGSTDTQYF
TRBJ2-1 | TRBV5-1 | 16 | CASMSRENRLYNEQFF
TRBJ2-3 | TRBV15 | 18 | CATSRDGGLAASTDTQYF
TRBJ2-2 | TRBV10-3 | 16 | CAISDTSGVVTGELFF
TRBJ2-1 | TRBV5-6 | 16 | CASSAGTSGFYNEQFF
TRBJ2-7 | TRBV6-2/TRBV6-3 | 13 | CAVQKTGAYEQYF
TRBJ2-4 | TRBV7-2 | 16 | CASSFGAALAKNIQYF
TRBJ2-5 | TRBV19 | 13 | CASSGLGSETQYF
TRBJ1-2 | TRBV5-5 | 11 | CASSLFYGYTF
TRBJ2-1 | TRBV6-1 | 12 | CASRPGGNEQFF
TRBJ1-5 | TRBV20-1 | 15 | CSAREMSGINQPQHF
TRBJ1-5 | TRBV5-1 | 20 | CASSCRLPPGRQGSNQPQHF
TRBJ2-2 | TRBV6-5 | 13 | CASRFTGAGELFF
TRBJ2-2 | TRBV3-1 | 17 | CASSQYSGRAYTGELFF
TRBJ2-5 | TRBV5-1 | 14 | CASSLGHPRETQYF
TRBJ2-3 | TRBV7-2 | 16 | CASSYQLAGVTDTQYF
TRBJ1-1 | TRBV7-9 | 16 | CASSLDRRGPNTEAFF
TRBJ1-2 | TRBV28 | 16 | CASSSPSRTVNYGYTF
TRBJ1-2 | TRBV28 | 12 | CASVRLSYGYTF
TRBJ2-4 | TRBV6-5 | 15 | CASSYLSAEKNIQYF
TRBJ2-6 | TRBV6-5 | 18 | CASSNYPKFNSGANVLTF
TRBJ2-7 | TRBV7-9 | 14 | CASSPAAGFYEQYF
TRBJ2-3 | TRBV20-1 | 14 | CSARTGEGADTQYF
TRBJ2-7 | TRBV28 | 13 | CASTLGGTYEQYF
TRBJ2-7 | TRBV10-3 | 15 | CAISEIQGNSYEQYF
TRBJ2-1 | TRBV7-2 | 14 | CASSLGGTPNEQFF
TRBJ2-3 | TRBV7-9 | 13 | CASSSGQGNTQYF
TRBJ2-7 | TRBV20-1 | 13 | CSAPGTIRREQYF
TRBJ1-6 | TRBV20-1 | 13 | CSAPGRRNSPLHF
TRBJ2-1 | TRBV15 | 15 | CATQPRGSSYNEQFF